The clone carrying this T cell receptor (beta chain) appeared many times. Its specificity is not known. This record belongs to a study of T cells after yellow fever vaccination. The study, taken as a whole, reports: Weaker in magnitude, the secondary response showed a faster peak on day 5 versus 15.

The 5'RACE template-switching step produced TCR cDNA and added a universal primer site and UMIs. TCRdb re-called the 5' RACE reads with MiXCR, one entry per CDR3 protein. There are around 250,000 distinct CDR3 sequences in the sample; roughly 5.2% occur only once, and 2.5% to 4% lies in the top ten. The V end lost 2 bases, the J end lost 7 bases, and 14 bases lay between the germline ends. Germline values: CDR1 KGHSH, CDR2 LQKENI. There are 15 residues in the CDR3. V gene TRBV18 combines with J gene TRBJ2-2, with D possibly TRBD1 on 5 matching bases. Sequencing was performed on CD4+ T cells sorted from PBMCs, taken on the day of the yellow fever booster vaccination. This clonotype was sampled from a man in his late teens or twenties who received the YFV17D yellow fever vaccine. The CDR3 nucleotides read TGTGCCAGCTCACCATTGGGGCCGTACGGCGGGGAGCTGTTTTTT. This codes for CASSPLGPYGGELFF. The whole variable domain, remainder taken from reference TRBV18 and TRBJ2-2, is NAGVMQNPRHLVRRRGQEARLRCSPMKGHSHVYWYRQLPEEGLKFMVYLQKENIIDESGMPKERFSAEFPKEGPSILRIQQVVRGDSAAYFCASSPLGPYGGELFFGEGSRLTVL.